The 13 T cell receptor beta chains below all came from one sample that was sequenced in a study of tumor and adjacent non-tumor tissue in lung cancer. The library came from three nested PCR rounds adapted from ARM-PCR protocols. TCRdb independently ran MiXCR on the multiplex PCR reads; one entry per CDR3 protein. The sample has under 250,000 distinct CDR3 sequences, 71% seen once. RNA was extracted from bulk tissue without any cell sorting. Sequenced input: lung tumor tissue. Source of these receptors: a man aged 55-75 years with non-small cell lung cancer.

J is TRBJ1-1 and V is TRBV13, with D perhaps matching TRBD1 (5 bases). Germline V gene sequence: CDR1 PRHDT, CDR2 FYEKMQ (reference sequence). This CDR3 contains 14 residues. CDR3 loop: CASGWAGGDTEAFF. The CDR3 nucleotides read TGTGCTAGCGGTTGGGCTGGGGGGGACACTGAAGCTTTCTTT.

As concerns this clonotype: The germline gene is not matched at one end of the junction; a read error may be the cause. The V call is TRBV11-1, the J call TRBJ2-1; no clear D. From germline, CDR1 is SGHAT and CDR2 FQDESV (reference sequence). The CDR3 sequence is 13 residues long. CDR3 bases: TGTGCCAGCAGCGTCGTCAGATACAATGGGCAGTTCTTC. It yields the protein CASSVVRYNGQFF.

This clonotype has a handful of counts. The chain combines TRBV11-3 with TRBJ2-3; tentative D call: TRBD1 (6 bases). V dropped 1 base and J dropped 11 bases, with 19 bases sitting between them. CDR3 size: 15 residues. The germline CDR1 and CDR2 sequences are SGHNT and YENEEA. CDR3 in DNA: TGTGCCAGCAGCTTAGGGCAGGGGAGCACAGGTATGCAGTATTTT. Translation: CASSLGQGSTGMQYF.

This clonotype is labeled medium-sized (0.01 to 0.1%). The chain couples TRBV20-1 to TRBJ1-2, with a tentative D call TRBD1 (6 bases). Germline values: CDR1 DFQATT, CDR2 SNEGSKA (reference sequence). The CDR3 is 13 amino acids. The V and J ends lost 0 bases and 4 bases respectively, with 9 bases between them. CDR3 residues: CSAREGQIYGYTF. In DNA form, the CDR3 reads TGCAGTGCTAGAGAGGGACAAATCTATGGCTACACCTTC.

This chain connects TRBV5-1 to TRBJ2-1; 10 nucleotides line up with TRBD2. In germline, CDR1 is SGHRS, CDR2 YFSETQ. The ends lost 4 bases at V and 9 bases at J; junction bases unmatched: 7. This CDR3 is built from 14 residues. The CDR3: CASSPRLAGIEQFF. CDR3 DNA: TGCGCCAGCAGCCCTAGACTAGCGGGCATTGAGCAGTTCTTC.

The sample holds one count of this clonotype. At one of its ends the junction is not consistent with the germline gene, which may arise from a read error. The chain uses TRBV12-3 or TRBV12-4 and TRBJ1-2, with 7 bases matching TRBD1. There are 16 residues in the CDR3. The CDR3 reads CASGPAGGRLYYGYTF. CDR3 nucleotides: TGTGCTAGTGGCCCGGCAGGGGGAAGATTATACTATGGCTACACATTC.

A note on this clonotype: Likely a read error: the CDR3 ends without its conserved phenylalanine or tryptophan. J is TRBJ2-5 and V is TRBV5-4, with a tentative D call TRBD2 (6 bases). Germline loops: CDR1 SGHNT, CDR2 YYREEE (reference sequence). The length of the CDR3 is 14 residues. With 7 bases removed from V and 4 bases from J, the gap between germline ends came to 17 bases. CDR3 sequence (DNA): TGTGCCAGCTGCACTACTCTGGGGGGAGAGACCCAGTACGTC. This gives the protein CASCTTLGGETQYV.

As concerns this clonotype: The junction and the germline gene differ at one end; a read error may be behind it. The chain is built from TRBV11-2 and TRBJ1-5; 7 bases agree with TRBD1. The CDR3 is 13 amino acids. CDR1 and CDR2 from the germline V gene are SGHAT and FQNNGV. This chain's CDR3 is CASSCRQGQTQHF. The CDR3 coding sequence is TGTGCCAGCAGCTGTAGACAGGGTCAGACCCAGCATTTT.

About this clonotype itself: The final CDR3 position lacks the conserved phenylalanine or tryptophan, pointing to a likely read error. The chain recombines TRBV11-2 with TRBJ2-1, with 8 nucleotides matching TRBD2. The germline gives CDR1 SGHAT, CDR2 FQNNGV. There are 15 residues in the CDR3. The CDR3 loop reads CACSPAGGAYNEQFS. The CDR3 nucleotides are TGTGCCTGCAGCCCCGCGGGGGGCGCTTACAATGAGCAGTTCTCC.

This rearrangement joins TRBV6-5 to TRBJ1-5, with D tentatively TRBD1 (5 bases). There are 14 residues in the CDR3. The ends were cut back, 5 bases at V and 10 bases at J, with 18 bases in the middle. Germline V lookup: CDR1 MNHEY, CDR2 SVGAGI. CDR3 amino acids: CASSPQGGNRPQHF. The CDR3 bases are TGTGCCAGCAGTCCCCAGGGAGGCAATCGTCCCCAGCATTTT.

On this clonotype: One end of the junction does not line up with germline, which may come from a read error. CDR3 amino acids: CASSLELVKDTQYF. The CDR3 coding sequence is TGTGCCAGCAGCTTGGAATTAGTCAAAGATACCCAGTACTTC. The V call is TRBV5-8, the J call TRBJ2-5, with D unresolved. CDR3 length equals 14 residues. The germline gives CDR1 SGHTS, CDR2 YDEGEE.

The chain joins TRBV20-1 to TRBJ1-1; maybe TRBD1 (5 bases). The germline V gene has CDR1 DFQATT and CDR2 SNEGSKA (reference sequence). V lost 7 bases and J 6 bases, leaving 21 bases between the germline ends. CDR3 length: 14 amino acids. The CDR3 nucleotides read TGCAGTGTTCGGCCCGGGGCGCGGGGGGCTGAAGCTTTCTTT. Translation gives CSVRPGARGAEAFF.

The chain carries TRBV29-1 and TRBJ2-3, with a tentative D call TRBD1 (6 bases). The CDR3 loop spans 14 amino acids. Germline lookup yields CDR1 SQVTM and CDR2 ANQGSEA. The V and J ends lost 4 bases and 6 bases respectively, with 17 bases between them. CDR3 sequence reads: CSVVRTASIDTQYF. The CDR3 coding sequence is TGCAGCGTTGTCCGGACAGCGAGCATTGATACGCAGTATTTT.